The sequence of this T cell receptor beta chain was determined in a study of blood T cell repertoires in COVID-19 (TCRdb year 2020). Study-level background: Samples from collaborators originated in the United States, Italy and Spain and spanned both the acute and convalescent phases of COVID-19. The prospective study material was composed of cDNA or gDNA derived from T cells, B-cell-depleted T cells, or PBMCs. Subjects who had been exposed to COVID-19, were actively infected with it, or had recovered from it provided the deeply sampled blood TCRbeta repertoires that made up the dataset. The repertoires were released in a freely available public database meant as a resource for research on the immune response to SARS-CoV-2. The samples were drawn from two sources: the first 160 participants of the ongoing ImmuneRACE study, and 1,000 to 1,500 subjects contributed by 6 global collaborators. A de-identified subject ID, COVID-19 status, age in years and sex were almost always included in the sample metadata. Where available, HLA class I and class II types were taken from metadata supplied by the sample provider and were not determined by assay-based typing.

This clone was seen only a few times. It has no known antigen specificity. Base qualities are missing; no much larger clone stands one base away. Paper-wide results and their limitations: How much clinical and demographic metadata was included differed by source and by participant, and the metadata was provided uncurated.

Whole blood was collected in K2EDTA tubes by collaborating institutions according to the institutions' own protocols. For TCRbeta analysis, collaborators shipped samples as frozen whole blood, isolated PBMCs, or DNA extracted from either of those sample types. Trimmed from V: 4 bases; trimmed from J: 3 bases; junction bases lacking a gene match: 7. Including cysteine and phenylalanine, the CDR3 has 15 amino acids. Here the CDR3 DNA is all that survives: 45 bases in frame from base 1. The CDR1 and CDR2 encoded by the germline V gene (reference sequence) are WNHNN and SYGVQD. The immunoSEQ Assay, a bias-controlled multiplex PCR, was used to amplify TCRbeta CDR3 regions from genomic DNA. The authors processed their data as follows. Within the assay, amplification of reference gene primers was used to estimate how many nucleated cells each sample contained. To quantify the absolute abundance of each unique TCRbeta CDR3 rearrangement, sequence reads were collapsed and filtered. For each sample, productive Simpson clonality was calculated as the square root of Simpson's diversity index across productive rearrangements. As stored in TCRdb, this immuneACCESS dataset retains in-frame rearrangements with V and J assigned. A fraction of the clones does not appear; measured against another copy, unresolved V genes explain less than half of the discrepancy, and the remainder lacks a known reason. The V and J calls and the clone size are those of that table, but D and trimming were determined from the DNA. Recorded for this sample are around 300,000 clones; approximately 83% of them occurred a single time. Approximately 10% of the sample comes from the top ten.

Sequenced input: peripheral blood. The chain is encoded by TRBV10-1 joined to TRBJ2-5; 8 middle bases align to TRBD1. This clonotype was obtained from a woman aged 70-85 years with acute or convalescent COVID-19. Read as DNA, the sequence is TGCGCCAGCAGTGCGAGGACAGGGCGGGAAGAGACCCAGTACTTC. The encoded protein is CASSARTGREETQYF.